This TCR beta chain is drawn from a study of cytomegalovirus exposure and HLA in healthy donors. Study-wide results and caveats: A later analysis reportedly found that, within productive TCRs, an Asian-associated ancestry cluster had fewer N-insertions than the mean observed across the roughly 690 donors. Per a later analysis, HLA-associated TCR beta chains showed more clonal expansion than other, equally common TCR beta chains. Across donors, most TCRs were seen rarely, yet some public ones were widespread. The investigators catalogued 164 TCR beta chains as cytomegalovirus-associated.

As for this clone: The antigen remains unidentified.

Use of 60 Vbeta and 13 Jbeta primers characterized the PCR. The protocol was immunoSEQ multiplex PCR, while the TCRdb copy is restricted to in-frame clones and leaves out a portion. This sample carries fewer than 200,000 clones, around 83% of them seen once, and the ten largest clones take around 1.6%. The CDR3 loop spans 18 amino acids. The ends were cut back, 1 base at V and 6 bases at J, with 22 bases in the middle. In germline, CDR1 is LNHNV, CDR2 YYDKDF (reference sequence). This receptor was obtained from a man aged 40-49 years in good health and CMV-seropositive. Sequencing input: PBMCs. J is TRBJ2-1 and V is TRBV15; perhaps TRBD2 as D (5 bases). The CDR3 DNA reads TGTGCCACCAGCAGAGCTCGAGCCGGAGCGGTTAGTGGCAATGAGCAGTTCTTC. Translation gives CATSRARAGAVSGNEQFF. Drawing the rest from reference TRBV15 and TRBJ2-1, the complete variable domain is DAMVIQNPRYQVTQFGKPVTLSCSQTLNHNVMYWYQQKSSQAPKLLFHYYDKDFNNEADTPDNFQSRRPNTSFCFLDIRSPGLGDTAMYLCATSRARAGAVSGNEQFFGPGTRLTVL.